This TCR beta chain comes out of a study of T cells in Graves' hyperthyroidism and ophthalmopathy. Trimming took off 3 bases at V and 2 bases at J, with 14 bases between the two ends. Germline-derived CDR1 and CDR2 are MNHEY and SMNVEV (reference sequence). CDR3 length: 15 amino acids. This clonotype showed up many times. The target antigen is unknown. TCR beta CDR3 regions were amplified from RNA. A first-round RT-PCR of the TCR CDR3 used the HTBI primer set. MiXCR was run by TCRdb on the multiplex PCR reads, yielding one entry per CDR3 protein. The sample has a few hundred thousand distinct CDR3 sequences; around 18% are singletons. Study results and limitations: Most expanded thyroid clonotypes above 0.001 also appeared in blood.

The rearrangement links TRBV27 to TRBJ2-7, with D perhaps TRBD2 (6 bases). What was sequenced was blood. The origin of this receptor is a man between 18 and 29 years old with Graves' ophthalmopathy. CDR3 bases: TGTGCCAGCAGTTTTTCCGGGACTGTACCCTACGAGCAGTACTTC. Protein product: CASSFSGTVPYEQYF.